Listed below are T cell receptor beta chains from one sample, sequenced in a study of vaccination and CD4 T cells after COVID-19. For these receptors, no antigen is known. MiXCR, run by TCRdb on the PCR reads, gives a single entry per CDR3 protein. The sample lists some 9,000 distinct CDR3 sequences, roughly a third occurring once. The sequenced material came from CD4+ T cells from blood, cultured in vitro. The receptors originated from a human donor in good health. Both conserved end residues are part of each CDR3.

V gene	J gene	CDR3 protein
TRBV20-1	TRBJ2-5	CSAPTDRGVETQYF
TRBV2	TRBJ1-5	CASSVGVTTQPQHF
TRBV30	TRBJ1-1	CAWSVRGDTEAFF
TRBV20-1	TRBJ1-2	CSALGGVNYAYTF
TRBV4-2	TRBJ1-1	CASSLTGGDTEAFF
TRBV6-4	TRBJ1-5	CASSERPLIRLGDYSNQPQHF
TRBV6-1	TRBJ1-1	CASSKGQWNTEAFF
TRBV18	TRBJ1-2	CASSPLKWDGYTF
TRBV29-1	TRBJ1-2	CSVAPARINYGYTF
TRBV6-5	TRBJ2-5	CASSSWETQYF
TRBV18	TRBJ1-2	CASSPVAASFYGYTF
TRBV19	TRBJ2-2	CASSNSRSPTGELFF
TRBV27	TRBJ2-1	CASYPWAGEYNEQFF
TRBV7-2	TRBJ2-7	CASSWTTYEQYF
TRBV6-5	TRBJ2-7	CASSYSTDYEQYF
TRBV5-1	TRBJ2-7	CANRQASAYEQYF
TRBV6-1	TRBJ1-1	CASSVGTGGRLNTEAFF
TRBV27	TRBJ2-7	CASSNLAYPSYEQYF
TRBV27	TRBJ1-1	CASSLSRRGQDTNTEAFF
TRBV19	TRBJ1-2	CASSSPGQGDYGYTF
TRBV6-5	TRBJ1-1	CASSYHAVNTEAFF
TRBV18	TRBJ1-1	CASSPMQGLDTEAFF
TRBV30	TRBJ1-1	CAWSVGSNTEAFF
TRBV6-1	TRBJ1-2	CASSLDSGGGYTF
TRBV6-2/TRBV6-3	TRBJ2-7	CASSRPGLSSYEQYF
TRBV10-1	TRBJ1-3	CASSDPGAGNTIYF
TRBV19	TRBJ1-5	CASSYSPDGQPQHF
TRBV30	TRBJ2-5	CAWGQTKETQYF
TRBV7-9	TRBJ1-2	CASSLTGDGYTF